This T cell receptor (beta chain) was sequenced during a study of regulatory T cells in long-lasting Graves disease. Study-wide context: Persistent Graves' disease denoted over 5 years of antithyroid drugs plus positive TSH receptor antibodies.

The time point is: persistent/refractory GD, antithyroid drugs over 5 years with positive TRAb. RNA extracted from PBMCs served as the sequencing template. Investigators prepared the TCR beta libraries by applying iRepertoire HTBI primers and Arm-PCR of CDR3 regions. Each CDR3 protein gets one entry after TCRdb re-called the multiplex PCR reads with MiXCR. The table has approximately 500,000 distinct CDR3 sequences, around a fifth seen once. Per the germline V gene, CDR1 is SGHNT and CDR2 is YENEEA. CDR3 length equals 15 residues. With 5 bases removed from V and 0 bases from J, the gap between germline ends came to 13 bases. Study observations and caveats: Gene preferences differed: TRBV28, TRBJ1-2, TRBJ2-5 in persistent cases. The TCR repertoire of persistent Graves' patients was less diverse than that of newly diagnosed ones.

This clonotype was observed many times. Its antigen is unknown. The clonotype comes from a female donor with Graves disease. The chain is built from TRBV11-3 and TRBJ1-1; D is possibly TRBD1 (6 bases). Sequencing was performed on peripheral blood mononuclear cells (PBMCs), taken when the disease was refractory, from a patient treated with antithyroid drugs. The CDR3 coding sequence is TGTGCCAGCAGCCCACCAGGGGAATTGAACACTGAAGCTTTCTTT. Translated, it gives CASSPPGELNTEAFF. The variable domain in full, with the rest retrieved from reference TRBV11-3 and TRBJ1-1, is EAGVVQSPRYKIIEKKQPVAFWCNPISGHNTLYWYLQNLGQGPELLIRYENEEAVDDSQLPKDRFSAERLKGVDSTLKIQPAELGDSAVYLCASSPPGELNTEAFFGQGTRLTVV.